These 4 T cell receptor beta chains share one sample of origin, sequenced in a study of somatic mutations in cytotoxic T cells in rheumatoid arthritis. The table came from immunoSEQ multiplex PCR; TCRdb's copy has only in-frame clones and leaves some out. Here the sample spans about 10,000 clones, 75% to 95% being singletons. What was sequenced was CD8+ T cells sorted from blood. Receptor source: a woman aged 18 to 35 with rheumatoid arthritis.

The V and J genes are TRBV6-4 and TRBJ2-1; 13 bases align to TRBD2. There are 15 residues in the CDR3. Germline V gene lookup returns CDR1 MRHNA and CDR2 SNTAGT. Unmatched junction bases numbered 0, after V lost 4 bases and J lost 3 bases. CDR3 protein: CASSGLAGGYNEQFF. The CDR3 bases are TGTGCCAGCAGTGGACTAGCGGGGGGCTACAATGAGCAGTTCTTC.

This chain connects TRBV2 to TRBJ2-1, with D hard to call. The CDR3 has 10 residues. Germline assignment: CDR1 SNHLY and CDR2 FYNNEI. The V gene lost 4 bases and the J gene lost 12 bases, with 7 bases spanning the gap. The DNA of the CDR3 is TGTGCCAGCAGTGGTACTCGGCAGTTCTTC. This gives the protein CASSGTRQFF.

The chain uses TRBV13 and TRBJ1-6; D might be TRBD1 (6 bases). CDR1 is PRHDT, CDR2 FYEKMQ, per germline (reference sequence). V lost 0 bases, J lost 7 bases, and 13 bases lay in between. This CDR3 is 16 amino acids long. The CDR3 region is CASSLGGGAWNSPLHF. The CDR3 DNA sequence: TGTGCCAGCAGCTTAGGTGGGGGCGCTTGGAATTCACCCCTCCACTTT.

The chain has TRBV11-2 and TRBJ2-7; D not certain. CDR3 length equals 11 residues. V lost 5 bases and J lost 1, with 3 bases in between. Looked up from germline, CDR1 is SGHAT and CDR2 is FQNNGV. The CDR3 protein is CASSPSYEQYF. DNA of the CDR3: TGTGCCAGCAGCCCTTCCTACGAGCAGTACTTC. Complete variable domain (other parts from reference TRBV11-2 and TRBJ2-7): EAGVAQSPRYKIIEKRQSVAFWCNPISGHATLYWYQQILGQGPKLLIQFQNNGVVDDSQLPKDRFSAERLKGVDSTLKIQPAKLEDSAVYLCASSPSYEQYFGPGTRLTVT.